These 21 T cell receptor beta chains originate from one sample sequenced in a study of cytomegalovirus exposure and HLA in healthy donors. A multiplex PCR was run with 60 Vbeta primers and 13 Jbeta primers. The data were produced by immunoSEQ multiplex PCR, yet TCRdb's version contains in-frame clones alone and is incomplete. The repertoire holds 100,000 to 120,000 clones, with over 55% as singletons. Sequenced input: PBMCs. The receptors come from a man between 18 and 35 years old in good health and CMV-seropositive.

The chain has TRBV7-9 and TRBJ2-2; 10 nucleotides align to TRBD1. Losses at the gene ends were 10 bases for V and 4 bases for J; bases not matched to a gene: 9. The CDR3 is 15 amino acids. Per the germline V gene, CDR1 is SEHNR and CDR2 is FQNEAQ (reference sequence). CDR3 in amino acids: CATTAGTGVTGELFF. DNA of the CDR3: TGTGCCACGACGGCCGGGACAGGGGTCACCGGGGAGCTGTTTTTT.

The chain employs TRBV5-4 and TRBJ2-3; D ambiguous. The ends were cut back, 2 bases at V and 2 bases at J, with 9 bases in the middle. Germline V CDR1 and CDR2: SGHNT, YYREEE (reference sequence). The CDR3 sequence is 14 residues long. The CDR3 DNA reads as TGTGCCAGCAGCTTCGGAACAGACACAGATACGCAGTATTTT. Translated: CASSFGTDTDTQYF.

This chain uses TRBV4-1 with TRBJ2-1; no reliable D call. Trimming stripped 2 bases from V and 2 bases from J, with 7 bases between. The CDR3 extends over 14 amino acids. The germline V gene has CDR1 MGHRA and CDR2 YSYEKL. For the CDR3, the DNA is TGCGCCAGCAGCCAAACTGTAGCCTACAATGAGCAGTTCTTC. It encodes CASSQTVAYNEQFF.

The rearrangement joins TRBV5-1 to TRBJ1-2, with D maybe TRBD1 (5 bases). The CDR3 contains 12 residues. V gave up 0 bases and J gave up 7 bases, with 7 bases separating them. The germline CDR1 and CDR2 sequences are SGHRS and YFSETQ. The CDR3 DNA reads TGCGCCAGCAGCTTGGGGGGGGTTGGCTACACCTTC. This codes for CASSLGGVGYTF.

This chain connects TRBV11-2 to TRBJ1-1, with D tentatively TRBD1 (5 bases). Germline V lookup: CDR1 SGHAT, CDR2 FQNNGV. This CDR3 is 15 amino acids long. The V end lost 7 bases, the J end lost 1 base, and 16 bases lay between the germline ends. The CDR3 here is CASTPWRGGNTEAFF. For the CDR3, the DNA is TGTGCCAGCACCCCGTGGCGGGGGGGGAACACTGAAGCTTTCTTT.

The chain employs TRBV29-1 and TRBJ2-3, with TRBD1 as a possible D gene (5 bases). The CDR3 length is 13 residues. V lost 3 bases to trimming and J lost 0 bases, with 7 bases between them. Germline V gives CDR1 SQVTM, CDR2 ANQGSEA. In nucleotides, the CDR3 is TGCAGCGTTGATCAGGGTAGCACAGATACGCAGTATTTT. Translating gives CSVDQGSTDTQYF.

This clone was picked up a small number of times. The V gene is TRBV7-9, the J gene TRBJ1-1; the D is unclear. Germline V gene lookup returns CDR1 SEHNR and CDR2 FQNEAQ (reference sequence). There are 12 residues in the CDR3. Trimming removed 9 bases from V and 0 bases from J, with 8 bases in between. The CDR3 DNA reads TGTGCCAGTAAAGCACTGAACACTGAAGCTTTCTTT. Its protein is CASKALNTEAFF.

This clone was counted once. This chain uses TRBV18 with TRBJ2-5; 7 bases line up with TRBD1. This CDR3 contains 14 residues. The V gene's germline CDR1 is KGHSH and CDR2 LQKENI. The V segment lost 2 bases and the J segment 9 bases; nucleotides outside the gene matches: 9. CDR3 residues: CASSPTTGRMSQYF. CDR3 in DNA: TGTGCCAGCTCACCAACGACAGGGCGCATGTCCCAGTACTTC.

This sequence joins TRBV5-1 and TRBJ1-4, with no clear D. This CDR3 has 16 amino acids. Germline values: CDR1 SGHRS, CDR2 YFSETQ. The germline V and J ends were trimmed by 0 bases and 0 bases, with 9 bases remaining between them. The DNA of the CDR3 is TGCGCCAGCAGCTTGGATTCGGTCGCAACTAATGAAAAACTGTTTTTT. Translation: CASSLDSVATNEKLFF.

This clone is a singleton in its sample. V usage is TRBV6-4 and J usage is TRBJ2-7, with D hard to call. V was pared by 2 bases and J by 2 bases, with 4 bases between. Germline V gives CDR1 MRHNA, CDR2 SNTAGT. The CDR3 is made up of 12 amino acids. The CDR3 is CASSDDTYEQYF. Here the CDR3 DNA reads TGTGCCAGCAGTGACGACACCTACGAGCAGTACTTC.

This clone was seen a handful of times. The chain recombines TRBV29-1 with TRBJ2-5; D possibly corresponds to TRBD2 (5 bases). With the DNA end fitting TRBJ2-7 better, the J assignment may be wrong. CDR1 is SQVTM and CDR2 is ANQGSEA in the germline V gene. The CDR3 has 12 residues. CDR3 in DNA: TGCAGCGTGCGGATAAGCGGATACGAGCAGTACTTC. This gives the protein CSVRISGYEQYF.

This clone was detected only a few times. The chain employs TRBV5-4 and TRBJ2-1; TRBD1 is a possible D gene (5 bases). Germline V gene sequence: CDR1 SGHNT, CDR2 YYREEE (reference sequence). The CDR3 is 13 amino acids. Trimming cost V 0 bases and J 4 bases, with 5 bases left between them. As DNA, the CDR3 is TGTGCCAGCAGCTTGGGACAGTACAATGAGCAGTTCTTC. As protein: CASSLGQYNEQFF.

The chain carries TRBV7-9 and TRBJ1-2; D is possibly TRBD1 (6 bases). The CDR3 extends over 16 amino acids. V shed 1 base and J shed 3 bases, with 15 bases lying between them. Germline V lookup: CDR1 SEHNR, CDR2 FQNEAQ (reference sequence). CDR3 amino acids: CASSLGVSPGDYGYTF. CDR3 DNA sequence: TGTGCCAGCAGCTTAGGTGTGTCCCCAGGGGACTATGGCTACACCTTC.

CDR3: CASSLGLGRRNTGELFF. As DNA, the CDR3 is TGTGCCAGCAGCTTGGGGTTGGGGCGGAGGAACACCGGGGAGCTGTTTTTT. The chain recombines TRBV5-6 with TRBJ2-2; a possible D gene is TRBD1 (5 bases). CDR1 SGHDT and CDR2 YYEEEE come from the germline V gene. V was cut by 0 bases and J by 1 base, with 13 bases left in between. The CDR3 sequence is 17 residues long.

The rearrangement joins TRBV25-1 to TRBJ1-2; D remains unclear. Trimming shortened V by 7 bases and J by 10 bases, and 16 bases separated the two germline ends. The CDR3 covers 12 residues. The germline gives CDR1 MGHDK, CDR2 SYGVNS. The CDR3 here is CASTRYGEDYTF. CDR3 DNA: TGTGCCAGCACCCGGTATGGGGAGGACTACACCTTC.

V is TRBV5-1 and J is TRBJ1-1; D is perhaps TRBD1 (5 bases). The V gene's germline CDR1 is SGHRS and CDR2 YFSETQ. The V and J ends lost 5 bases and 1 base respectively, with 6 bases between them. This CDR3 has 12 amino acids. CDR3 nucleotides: TGCGCCAGCAGGACAGCGAACACTGAAGCTTTCTTT. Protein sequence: CASRTANTEAFF.

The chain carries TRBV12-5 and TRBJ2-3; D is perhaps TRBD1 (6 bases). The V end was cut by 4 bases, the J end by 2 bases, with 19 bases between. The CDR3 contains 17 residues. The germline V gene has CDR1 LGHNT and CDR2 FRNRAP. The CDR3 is CASGSSGTLDPTDTQYF. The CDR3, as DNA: TGTGCTAGTGGTTCGTCCGGGACACTGGACCCCACAGATACGCAGTATTTT.

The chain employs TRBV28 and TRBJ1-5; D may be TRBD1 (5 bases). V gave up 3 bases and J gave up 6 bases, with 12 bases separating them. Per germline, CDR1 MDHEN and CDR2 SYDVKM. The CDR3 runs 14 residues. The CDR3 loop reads CASSFRGTGQPQHF. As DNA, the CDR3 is TGTGCCAGCAGTTTCCGGGGGACGGGTCAGCCCCAGCATTTT.

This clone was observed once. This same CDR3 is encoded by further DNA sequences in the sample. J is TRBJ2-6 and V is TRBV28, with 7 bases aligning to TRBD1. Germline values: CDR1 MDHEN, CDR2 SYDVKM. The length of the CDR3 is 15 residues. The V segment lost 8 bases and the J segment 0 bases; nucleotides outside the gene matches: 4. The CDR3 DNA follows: TGTGCCAGCCGACAGGGAAGCTCTGGGGCCAACGTCCTGACTTTC. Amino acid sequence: CASRQGSSGANVLTF.

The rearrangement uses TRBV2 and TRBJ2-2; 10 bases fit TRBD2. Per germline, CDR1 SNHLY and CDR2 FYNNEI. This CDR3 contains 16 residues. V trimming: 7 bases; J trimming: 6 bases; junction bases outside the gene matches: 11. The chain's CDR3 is CASKGLAEGGAGELFF. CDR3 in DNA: TGTGCCAGCAAAGGACTAGCGGAGGGGGGGGCCGGGGAGCTGTTTTTT.

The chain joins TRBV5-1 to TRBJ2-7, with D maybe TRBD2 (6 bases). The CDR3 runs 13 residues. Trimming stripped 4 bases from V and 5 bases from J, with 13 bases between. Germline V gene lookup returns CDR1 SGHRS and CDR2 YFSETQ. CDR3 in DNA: TGCGCCAGCAGCGTGAGCGGGTCAAACGAGCAGTACTTC. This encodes CASSVSGSNEQYF.